This T cell receptor (beta chain) was retrieved from a study of blood T cell repertoires in COVID-19 (dated by TCRdb to the early 2020s). Describing the broader study: Samples covering the acute and convalescent phases of COVID-19 were provided by collaborators in the United States, Italy and Spain. The prospective study material was composed of cDNA or gDNA derived from T cells, B-cell-depleted T cells, or PBMCs. The dataset comprised deeply sampled blood TCRbeta repertoires from subjects exposed to, actively infected with, or recovered from COVID-19. A freely available public database, intended as a resource for researchers studying the immune response to SARS-CoV-2, is where the repertoires were released. The samples were drawn from the first 160 participants of the ongoing ImmuneRACE study and from 950 to 1,500 subjects provided by 6 global collaborators. A de-identified subject ID, COVID-19 status, age in years and sex were almost always included in the sample metadata. Where available, HLA class I and class II types were obtained from metadata supplied by the sample provider rather than from assay-based typing. General study outcomes and caveats: The amount of clinical and demographic metadata varied by source and participant and was provided uncurated.

Worth noting for this clone: The specificity of this receptor is unknown. Within one base of it there is no much larger clone, and no base qualities were kept.

Whole blood was collected in K2EDTA tubes by collaborating institutions according to the institutions' own protocols. For TCRbeta analysis, collaborator samples were shipped as frozen whole blood, as isolated PBMCs, or as DNA extracted from either sample type. TCRbeta CDR3 regions were amplified from genomic DNA by means of the immunoSEQ Assay, a bias-controlled multiplex PCR. The study's own analysis went as follows. Nucleated cell counts per sample were estimated from amplification of reference gene primers within the assay. To quantify the absolute abundance of each unique TCRbeta CDR3 rearrangement, sequence reads were collapsed and filtered. Productive Simpson clonality was computed per sample as the square root of Simpson's diversity index over productive rearrangements. TCRdb limited this immuneACCESS table to in-frame rearrangements with V and J called. A share of clones is missing; checked studies link under half to unresolved V genes, and the rest is unexplained. V and J calls and clone size are given by that table; D and trimming were obtained from the DNA. The sample table lists over 120,000 clones, roughly 81% of them with a count of one. The biggest ten clones account for roughly 8.6% of the sample.

CDR1 and CDR2 are drawn from the germline V gene (reference sequence): SEHNR, FQNEAQ. The CDR3 spans 15 residues, from the cysteine through the phenylalanine. Of all the DNA, just the CDR3 is kept, 45 bases in frame from base 1. Germline trimming: 5 bases from V, 5 bases from J; junction bases outside gene matches: 8. The sequence was collected from a woman aged 45-65 years with active or convalescent COVID-19. The sequence links TRBV7-9 to TRBJ1-1, and 10 junctional nucleotides match TRBD1. Sequencing input: peripheral blood. This receptor has the CDR3 CASSNFGTGATEAFF. The bases are TGTGCCAGCAGCAATTTTGGGACAGGGGCAACTGAAGCTTTCTTT. The full variable domain, with segments outside the CDR3 supplied by the reference TRBV7-9 and TRBJ1-1 proteins, appears as DTGVSQNPRHKITKRGQNVTFRCDPISEHNRLYWYRQTLGQGPEFLTYFQNEAQLEKSRLLSDRFSAERPKGSFSTLEIQRTEQGDSAMYLCASSNFGTGATEAFFGQGTRLTVV.